What follows are 14 T cell receptor beta chains derived from one specimen sequenced in a study of CD8 T cells in ankylosing spondylitis. One entry per CDR3 protein, called by TCRdb with MiXCR from the 5' RACE reads. The data show just over 300,000 distinct CDR3 sequences, with 20% to 25% seen just once and 3.5% to 4.5% held by the top ten. The sequenced sample consisted of blood, either unsorted or a sorted T cell fraction (not recorded which). Receptors originate from a female donor with ankylosing spondylitis or in good health (not recorded which).

This clonotype was detected only a few times. The V call is TRBV27, the J call TRBJ2-1; 8 bases are shared with TRBD2. Germline V gene sequence: CDR1 MNHEY, CDR2 SMNVEV (reference sequence). V trimming: 5 bases; J trimming: 3 bases; junction bases outside the gene matches: 9. The CDR3 is 16 residues long. CDR3 region: CASSVRLAGGYNEQFF. CDR3 nucleotide sequence: TGTGCCAGCAGTGTCCGCCTCGCGGGAGGCTACAATGAGCAGTTCTTC.

This rearrangement joins TRBV5-5 to TRBJ2-1, with a weak D call TRBD1 (6 bases). Germline assignment: CDR1 SGHKS and CDR2 YYEKEE (reference sequence). This CDR3 spans 12 amino acids. V gave up 2 bases and J gave up 8 bases, with 8 bases separating them. The CDR3: CASSLGTHEQFF. CDR3 nucleotide sequence: TGTGCCAGCAGCTTAGGGACACATGAGCAGTTCTTC.

This clonotype was recorded a few times. The rearrangement uses TRBV5-6 and TRBJ2-7; D unresolved. Per the germline V gene, CDR1 is SGHDT and CDR2 is YYEEEE. CDR3 size: 16 residues. Trimming took off 1 base at V and 7 bases at J, with 21 bases between the two ends. The CDR3 is CASSLLPAQRWLEQYF. The CDR3 nucleotides are TGTGCCAGCAGCTTGTTACCGGCACAAAGGTGGTTGGAGCAGTACTTC.

CDR3 in amino acids: CASSRLLGDEQYF. CDR3 bases: TGTGCCAGCAGTAGACTCTTAGGCGACGAGCAGTACTTC. The J gene is TRBJ2-7, the V gene TRBV7-3; D ambiguous. This CDR3 spans 13 amino acids. Germline CDR1 SGHTA, CDR2 FQGTGA. Deletions cut 6 bases from V and 5 bases from J, with 14 bases between.

This clonotype was found a few times. V gene TRBV20-1 combines with J gene TRBJ2-1; 7 bases align to TRBD1. V lost 6 bases, J lost 7 bases, and 15 bases stayed unmatched. The germline gives CDR1 DFQATT, CDR2 SNEGSKA (reference sequence). The CDR3 sequence is 15 residues long. CDR3 DNA: TGCAGTGCAAACCCCGGGACAGCCAAGAAAAATGAGCAGTTCTTC. Its protein is CSANPGTAKKNEQFF.

This clonotype was picked up one time. The rearrangement uses TRBV7-2 and TRBJ2-5, with 14 bases lining up with TRBD2. CDR3 length equals 16 residues. From germline, CDR1 is SGHTA and CDR2 FQGNSA. V trimming: 5 bases; J trimming: 5 bases; junction bases outside the gene matches: 7. In DNA form, the CDR3 reads TGTGCCAGCAGCCAGACTAGCGGGAGGGCCTGGGAGACCCAGTACTTC. Its translation is CASSQTSGRAWETQYF.

This clonotype was recorded at least ten times. The rearrangement joins TRBV5-1 to TRBJ1-4; 11 bases align to TRBD1. Germline loops: CDR1 SGHRS, CDR2 YFSETQ. CDR3 length: 15 amino acids. Trimming took 4 bases from V and 6 from J; bases not matched to a gene: 5. The CDR3 nucleotides read TGCGCCAGCAGCGTGGACAGGGGGCGAGATGAAAAACTGTTTTTT. Translating it yields CASSVDRGRDEKLFF.

This clonotype was seen only a few times. This chain connects TRBV12-3 or TRBV12-4 to TRBJ2-7; a weak D match, TRBD1 (7 bases). The length of the CDR3 is 14 residues. The V end was cut by 4 bases, the J end by 6 bases, with 16 bases between. CDR3 amino acids: CASSWRGQGTEQYF. In DNA form, the CDR3 reads TGTGCCAGCAGTTGGAGGGGGCAGGGGACCGAGCAGTACTTC.

The sample holds a few counts of this clonotype. V and J are TRBV18 and TRBJ1-4; TRBD1 might be the D (5 bases). V shed 3 bases and J shed 6 bases, with 29 bases lying between them. Germline CDR1 KGHSH, CDR2 LQKENI. This CDR3 region has 20 residues. The CDR3 loop is CASSPQRGVIWGDGDEKLFF. The CDR3 bases are TGTGCCAGCTCACCCCAAAGAGGGGTGATCTGGGGGGACGGTGATGAAAAACTGTTTTTT.

This clonotype was observed at least ten times. The V and J genes are TRBV25-1 and TRBJ2-1, with 9 bases fitting TRBD2. V lost 3 bases and J lost 4; bases outside the gene matches: 4. This CDR3 comprises 15 residues. Germline CDR1 reads MGHDK; CDR2 reads SYGVNS. DNA of the CDR3: TGTGCCAGCAGTGAGACTAGCGGAGCTTACAATGAGCAGTTCTTC. As protein: CASSETSGAYNEQFF.

The chain carries TRBV4-3 and TRBJ1-6, with TRBD1 identical over 10 bases. With 0 bases clipped from V and 10 bases from J, the junction kept 9 bases outside the gene matches. This CDR3 is built from 17 residues. The germline V gene encodes CDR1 LGHNA and CDR2 YSLEER. CDR3 sequence (DNA): TGCGCCAGCAGCCAAGATCCCTGGGGGACAGGGGACTCACCCCTCCACTTT. It specifies CASSQDPWGTGDSPLHF.

This clonotype came up a few times. This chain connects TRBV5-1 to TRBJ2-7; tentative D call: TRBD1 (6 bases). CDR1 and CDR2 (germline): SGHRS, YFSETQ. The V end lost 0 bases, the J end lost 2 bases, and 12 bases lay between the germline ends. The CDR3 sequence is 15 residues long. The CDR3 here is CASSLEVTGPYEQYF. The CDR3 DNA sequence: TGCGCCAGCAGCTTGGAGGTGACAGGCCCCTACGAGCAGTACTTC.

The gene calls are TRBV27 and TRBJ1-2, with no clear D. V dropped 4 bases and J dropped 1 base, with 13 bases sitting between them. Germline lookup yields CDR1 MNHEY and CDR2 SMNVEV (reference sequence). CDR3 length: 15 amino acids. Here the CDR3 reads CASSSLIRDNYGYTF. Here the CDR3 DNA reads TGTGCCAGCAGTTCCCTGATCCGAGATAACTATGGCTACACCTTC.

This clonotype showed up just once. V usage is TRBV4-2 and J usage is TRBJ2-6; D remains ambiguous. This CDR3 region has 17 residues. V was pared by 2 bases and J by 0 bases, with 11 bases between. CDR1 and CDR2 from the germline V gene are LGHNA and YNFKEQ. The CDR3 spells CASSQTDGTSGANVLTF. The CDR3 DNA is TGTGCCAGCAGCCAAACGGACGGAACCTCTGGGGCCAACGTCCTGACTTTC.